This T cell receptor (beta chain) was retrieved from a study of blood T cell repertoires in COVID-19. Whole-study context: Italy, Spain and the United States were the sources of the convalescent and acute COVID-19 samples.

Profiling relied on immunoSEQ multiplex PCR, and the TCRdb table lists in-frame clones only, not all of them. The sample holds 250,000 or so clones, 82% seen once. The germline gives CDR1 SGDLS, CDR2 YYNGEE. This CDR3 comprises 15 residues. Trimming stripped 2 bases from V and 3 bases from J, with 11 bases between. Sequencing was done on a sample of peripheral blood. The chain couples TRBV9 to TRBJ2-2, with D possibly TRBD1 on 5 matching bases. The clonotype originates from a woman aged 65 to 85 with acute or convalescent COVID-19. The CDR3 nucleotides read TGTGCCAGCAGCGTCGGGCAGGGCCACACCGGGGAGCTGTTTTTT. As protein: CASSVGQGHTGELFF.